Listed below are T cell receptor beta chains from one sample, sequenced in a study of OX40 agonist ivuxolimab in advanced cancers. Measured with immunoSEQ multiplex PCR; TCRdb has only the in-frame clones, and not every one. The table records about 46,000 clones, roughly nine tenths of them present only once. Material: CD4+ or CD8+ T cells sorted from blood, obtained in a trial of the OX40 agonist ivuxolimab. All receptors derive from an adult with an advanced solid tumor such as melanoma, head and neck, liver or kidney cancer. Both conserved end residues are part of each CDR3. A D gene is named only where the DNA matches it firmly. Not all rows give a size; the values are once, few, many and, for expanded clones, a class.

d_gene: .; j_gene: TRBJ2-1; v_gene: TRBV5-6; abundance: .; CDR3aa: CASSLGGLAYNEQFF; CDR3nt: TGTGCCAGCAGCTTGGGGGGCCTTGCCTACAATGAGCAGTTCTTC
d_gene: .; j_gene: TRBJ1-1; v_gene: TRBV9; abundance: few; CDR3aa: CASSGRDTVNTEAFF; CDR3nt: TGTGCCAGCAGCGGAAGAGACACCGTGAACACTGAAGCTTTCTTT
d_gene: TRBD2; j_gene: TRBJ2-1; v_gene: TRBV29-1; abundance: .; CDR3aa: CSVEPALAGGPNEQFF; CDR3nt: TGCAGCGTTGAGCCCGCACTAGCGGGAGGGCCTAATGAGCAGTTCTTC
d_gene: .; j_gene: TRBJ1-6; v_gene: TRBV7-9; abundance: .; CDR3aa: CASSLGDGALPSLHF; CDR3nt: TGTGCCAGCAGCTTAGGAGACGGCGCACTTCCGTCCCTCCACTTT
d_gene: TRBD1; j_gene: TRBJ2-7; v_gene: TRBV28; abundance: .; CDR3aa: CASVRQGGYEQYF; CDR3nt: TGTGCCAGCGTTAGACAGGGGGGTTACGAGCAGTACTTC
d_gene: .; j_gene: TRBJ1-3; v_gene: TRBV4-3; abundance: .; CDR3aa: CASSQDPLSGANTIYF; CDR3nt: TGCGCCAGCAGCCAAGATCCATTGTCAGGGGCTAACACCATATATTTT
d_gene: TRBD1; j_gene: TRBJ2-1; v_gene: TRBV28; abundance: .; CDR3aa: CASNPGQGFDEQFF; CDR3nt: TGTGCCAGCAATCCGGGACAGGGCTTCGATGAGCAGTTCTTC
d_gene: .; j_gene: TRBJ1-1; v_gene: TRBV10-2; abundance: .; CDR3aa: CASSIGAGTEAFF; CDR3nt: TGCGCCAGCAGCATAGGGGCAGGCACTGAAGCTTTCTTT
d_gene: .; j_gene: TRBJ1-5; v_gene: TRBV19; abundance: .; CDR3aa: CASSVGFAYSNQPQHF; CDR3nt: TGTGCCAGTAGTGTAGGGTTCGCTTATAGCAATCAGCCCCAGCATTTT
d_gene: .; j_gene: TRBJ1-1; v_gene: TRBV11-2; abundance: .; CDR3aa: CASSLVAEGRNTEAFF; CDR3nt: TGTGCCAGCAGCCTAGTGGCGGAGGGGCGGAACACTGAAGCTTTCTTT
d_gene: .; j_gene: TRBJ2-3; v_gene: TRBV30; abundance: .; CDR3aa: CAVTSTDTQYF; CDR3nt: TGTGCTGTAACATCCACAGATACGCAGTATTTT
d_gene: .; j_gene: TRBJ2-7; v_gene: TRBV5-6; abundance: once; CDR3aa: CASSETETIYEQYF; CDR3nt: TGTGCCAGCAGCGAAACAGAGACGATCTACGAGCAGTACTTC
d_gene: TRBD2; j_gene: TRBJ2-3; v_gene: TRBV7-2; abundance: .; CDR3aa: CASSLDLAASTDTQYF; CDR3nt: TGTGCCAGCAGCTTAGATCTAGCGGCTAGCACAGATACGCAGTATTTT
d_gene: TRBD1; j_gene: TRBJ1-4; v_gene: TRBV6-5; abundance: .; CDR3aa: CASSYGGRGNEKLFF; CDR3nt: TGTGCCAGCAGTTACGGAGGCAGGGGGAATGAAAAACTGTTTTTT
d_gene: .; j_gene: TRBJ2-2; v_gene: TRBV9; abundance: .; CDR3aa: CASSGRGTGELFF; CDR3nt: TGTGCCAGCAGCGGTCGCGGGACCGGGGAGCTGTTTTTT
d_gene: .; j_gene: TRBJ2-7; v_gene: TRBV7-3; abundance: few; CDR3aa: CASSLHGDFSYEQYF; CDR3nt: TGTGCCAGCAGCTTACATGGGGATTTCTCCTACGAGCAGTACTTC
d_gene: TRBD1; j_gene: TRBJ2-3; v_gene: TRBV27; abundance: .; CDR3aa: CASSLSWQGVIDTQYF; CDR3nt: TGTGCCAGCAGTTTATCTTGGCAGGGGGTAATAGATACGCAGTATTTT
d_gene: TRBD1; j_gene: TRBJ2-6; v_gene: TRBV30; abundance: .; CDR3aa: CAYLGTGGWAGANVLTF; CDR3nt: TGTGCCTATCTTGGGACAGGGGGCTGGGCTGGGGCCAACGTCCTGACTTTC
d_gene: .; j_gene: TRBJ2-7; v_gene: TRBV29-1; abundance: once; CDR3aa: CSVARGAEIDEQYF; CDR3nt: TGCAGCGTTGCAAGGGGCGCGGAGATTGACGAGCAGTACTTC
d_gene: .; j_gene: TRBJ1-4; v_gene: TRBV7-9; abundance: .; CDR3aa: CASSFAPPNEKLFF; CDR3nt: TGTGCCAGCAGCTTTGCTCCGCCTAATGAAAAACTGTTTTTT
d_gene: TRBD2; j_gene: TRBJ2-1; v_gene: TRBV19; abundance: .; CDR3aa: CATLDWRGYNEQFF; CDR3nt: TGTGCCACCCTGGACTGGCGGGGGTACAATGAGCAGTTCTTC
d_gene: .; j_gene: TRBJ2-5; v_gene: TRBV6-5; abundance: once; CDR3aa: CASSYSSGWETQYF; CDR3nt: TGTGCCAGCAGTTACTCCTCGGGGTGGGAGACCCAGTACTTC
d_gene: TRBD1; j_gene: TRBJ2-3; v_gene: TRBV5-1; abundance: .; CDR3aa: CASSKTGGIDTQYF; CDR3nt: TGCGCCAGCAGCAAGACAGGGGGTATAGATACGCAGTATTTT
d_gene: TRBD2; j_gene: TRBJ2-1; v_gene: TRBV27; abundance: .; CDR3aa: CASSLLLAGGPNEQFF; CDR3nt: TGTGCCAGCAGCCTCCTACTAGCGGGAGGGCCTAATGAGCAGTTCTTC
d_gene: .; j_gene: TRBJ2-7; v_gene: TRBV29-1; abundance: .; CDR3aa: CSVAGSYEQYF; CDR3nt: TGCAGCGTTGCCGGATCCTACGAGCAGTACTTC
d_gene: .; j_gene: TRBJ2-2; v_gene: TRBV7-9; abundance: .; CDR3aa: CATQVPGASVLGELFF; CDR3nt: TGTGCCACCCAAGTACCCGGGGCGTCCGTCCTCGGGGAGCTGTTTTTT
d_gene: .; j_gene: TRBJ2-1; v_gene: TRBV10-2; abundance: .; CDR3aa: CASSTGTHNEQFF; CDR3nt: TGCGCCAGCAGTACCGGGACACACAATGAGCAGTTCTTC
d_gene: .; j_gene: TRBJ2-5; v_gene: TRBV15; abundance: .; CDR3aa: CATSRVVQETQYF; CDR3nt: TGTGCCACCAGCAGGGTAGTTCAAGAGACCCAGTACTTC
d_gene: .; j_gene: TRBJ1-5; v_gene: TRBV19; abundance: .; CDR3aa: CASSLPGMSNQPQHF; CDR3nt: TGTGCCAGTAGTTTACCAGGGATGAGCAATCAGCCCCAGCATTTT
d_gene: TRBD1; j_gene: TRBJ1-5; v_gene: TRBV28; abundance: .; CDR3aa: CASSLVSQGVWPQHF; CDR3nt: TGTGCCAGCAGTTTAGTATCACAGGGGGTTTGGCCCCAGCATTTT
d_gene: .; j_gene: TRBJ2-7; v_gene: TRBV29-1; abundance: .; CDR3aa: CSGLTGTPYEQYF; CDR3nt: TGCAGCGGGCTGACAGGAACTCCCTACGAGCAGTACTTC
d_gene: .; j_gene: TRBJ2-5; v_gene: TRBV5-1; abundance: .; CDR3aa: CASSLGTTRETQYF; CDR3nt: TGCGCCAGCAGCTTGGGAACTACGAGGGAGACCCAGTACTTC
d_gene: .; j_gene: TRBJ2-2; v_gene: TRBV7-9; abundance: few; CDR3aa: CASSYSSNTGELFF; CDR3nt: TGTGCCAGCAGTTACAGCTCGAACACCGGGGAGCTGTTTTTT